This T cell receptor beta chain comes out of a study of T cell responses to AZD1222 COVID-19 vaccine. About the study: Both about-4-week and about-12-week second-dose recipients were combined. Broader study findings: No day 14 peak samples; only post-peak repertoires were characterized.

With regard to this clone: Its target is not known.

Per the germline V gene, CDR1 is SGHTA and CDR2 is FQGNSA. The ends were cut back, 5 bases at V and 1 base at J, with 15 bases in the middle. CDR3 length: 15 residues. TCRdb's copy holds only in-frame clones and misses some; the assay was immunoSEQ multiplex PCR. The repertoire has about 130,000 clones, approximately 87% of them found once; the top ten carry under 11%. This clonotype originated in an adult in good health. The genes are TRBV7-2 and TRBJ2-7, with a tentative D call TRBD1 (5 bases). Specimen: peripheral blood, collected on day 0 of AZD1222 vaccination. The CDR3 bases are TGTGCCAGCAGCCCAGCAGGGATTAGTTCCTACGAGCAGTACTTC. The encoded protein is CASSPAGISSYEQYF.